This TCR beta chain was recorded in a study of T cells after yellow fever vaccination. As for the study in general: SMART-Seq v4 Ultra Low Input prepared the low-cell-number fractions. Whole-study findings and limits: A large majority of primary-vaccination clones showed up again after the booster (about 97% CD4, almost 90% CD8). Abundant clonotypes (contaminants from the bulk population) could be present in FACS-sorted repertoires.

Details on this clonotype: Antigen specificity is unknown.

This CDR3 is built from 16 residues. The germline V gene has CDR1 SGHTA and CDR2 FQGNSA. The ends lost 1 base at V and 5 bases at J; junction bases unmatched: 5. UMIs and a universal primer site were added when TCR cDNA was made by 5'RACE template switching. TCRdb reprocessed the 5' RACE reads via MiXCR and lists one record per CDR3 protein. Among about 630,000 distinct CDR3 sequences, about 12% were seen once, and the ten largest hold under 15%. The rearrangement joins TRBV7-2 to TRBJ1-6; 7 bases are a match to TRBD1. The receptor comes from a young man who received the YFV17D yellow fever vaccine. The source material was PBMCs, sampled on the day of the yellow fever booster vaccination. The CDR3 DNA sequence: TGTGCCAGCAGCTTAGTTCGTACAGGGGATAATTCACCCCTCCACTTT. It encodes CASSLVRTGDNSPLHF.